This T cell receptor (beta chain) was retrieved from a study of OX40 agonist ivuxolimab in advanced cancers. Germline V lookup: CDR1 SGHAT, CDR2 FQNNGV. The CDR3 extends over 14 amino acids. J lost 3 bases, V lost 4 bases, and 4 bases had no gene match. This clone was seen a single time. Libraries were prepared by immunoSEQ multiplex PCR; TCRdb keeps only in-frame clonotypes and omits some of them. The table has under 45,000 clones, approximately 78% seen once. The chain recombines TRBV11-2 with TRBJ2-5, with TRBD1 matching 8 bases. The receptor was isolated from an adult with an advanced solid tumor such as melanoma, head and neck, liver or kidney cancer. The sequencing used CD4+ or CD8+ T cells sorted from blood, collected in a trial of the OX40 agonist ivuxolimab. The CDR3 DNA follows: TGTGCCAGCAGCTCAAACAGGGGGAAAGAGACCCAGTACTTC. Its translation: CASSSNRGKETQYF.